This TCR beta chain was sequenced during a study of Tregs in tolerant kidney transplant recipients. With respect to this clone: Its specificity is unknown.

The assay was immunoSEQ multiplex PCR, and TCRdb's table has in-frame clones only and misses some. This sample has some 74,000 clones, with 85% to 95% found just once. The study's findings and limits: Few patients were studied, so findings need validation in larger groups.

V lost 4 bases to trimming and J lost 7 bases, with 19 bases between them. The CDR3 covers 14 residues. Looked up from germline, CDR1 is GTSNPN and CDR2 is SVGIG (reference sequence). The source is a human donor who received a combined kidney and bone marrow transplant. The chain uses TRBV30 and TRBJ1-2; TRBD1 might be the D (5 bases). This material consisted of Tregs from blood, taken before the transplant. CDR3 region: CAWTLGELRVGYTF. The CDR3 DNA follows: TGTGCCTGGACTCTTGGAGAGCTCAGGGTTGGCTACACCTTC.